This entry describes one T cell receptor (beta chain). This record belongs to a study of OX40 agonist ivuxolimab in advanced cancers. The overall study: Given to patients was ivuxolimab, an agonistic anti-OX40 (CD134) antibody. All patients had ivuxolimab intravenously every 2 weeks at 0.01 to 10 mg/kg.

The repertoire was sequenced with immunoSEQ multiplex PCR; TCRdb's copy has only in-frame clones and lacks some. The sample includes under 85,000 clones, more than 75% of them seen just once. Trimming took 4 bases from V and 7 from J; bases not matched to a gene: 3. Looked up from germline, CDR1 is WNHNN and CDR2 is SYGVQD (reference sequence). The CDR3 has 12 amino acids. The sequence derives from an adult with an advanced solid tumor such as melanoma, head and neck, liver or kidney cancer. The sequenced sample was CD4+ or CD8+ T cells sorted from blood, obtained in a trial of the OX40 agonist ivuxolimab. The chain is built from TRBV10-1 and TRBJ1-2; TRBD1 matches at 7 bases. This chain's CDR3 is CASSGPGGGYTF. As DNA, the CDR3 is TGCGCCAGCAGTGGGCCAGGGGGTGGCTACACCTTC.